Below, 10 T cell receptor beta chains from the same sample are listed, as sequenced in a study of technical replicates of blood from several donors (dated by TCRdb to 2017 to 2019). Receptor amplification or capture employed the immunoSEQ multiplex PCR assay. In TCRdb, the immuneACCESS table is reduced to in-frame sequences with V and J assigned. These tables do not hold every clone; where another copy was compared, an unresolved V gene accounts for under half, and the others remain unexplained. Within this sample are 75,000 to 90,000 clones, with more than 80% of them counted one time only. The ten largest clonotypes hold about 0.27% of the sample. Sequencing used T cells isolated from PBMCs. All receptors derive from a human donor in good health.

The chain has TRBV13 and TRBJ1-1; 9 bases line up with TRBD1. Germline V gives CDR1 PRHDT, CDR2 FYEKMQ (reference sequence). J gave up 10 bases and V 8 bases, and 20 bases lay outside the gene matches. The CDR3 extends over 16 amino acids. CDR3 coding DNA: TGTGCCAGCTTCAAACAGGGGGCACAAGTAACTAAGGGAGCTTTCTTT. Amino acid sequence: CASFKQGAQVTKGAFF.

V and J are TRBV11-2 and TRBJ2-1; 7 nucleotides line up with TRBD2. This CDR3 region has 16 residues. Germline values: CDR1 SGHAT, CDR2 FQNNGV. Trimming cost V 4 bases and J 0 bases; bases outside gene matches: 6. As DNA, the CDR3 is TGTGCCAGCAGCTCCTTCGGGAGGAGCTCCTACAATGAGCAGTTCTTC. This encodes CASSSFGRSSYNEQFF.

This sequence joins TRBV9 and TRBJ2-1; D might be TRBD2 (6 bases). The germline V gene encodes CDR1 SGDLS and CDR2 YYNGEE. The V end was cut by 6 bases, the J end by 7 bases, with 17 bases between. This CDR3 comprises 14 residues. In DNA form, the CDR3 reads TGTGCCAGCACCCCAGGGAGTAGCGGAAATGAGCAGTTCTTC. Translated: CASTPGSSGNEQFF.

The chain employs TRBV29-1 and TRBJ1-5; 9 nucleotides agree with TRBD1. Unmatched junction bases numbered 8, after V lost 6 bases and J lost 5 bases. CDR3 size: 14 residues. Germline CDR1 is SQVTM and CDR2 is ANQGSEA. CDR3 residues: CSVMDRGPYQPQHF. The CDR3, as DNA: TGCAGCGTCATGGACAGGGGCCCATATCAGCCCCAGCATTTT.

The chain employs TRBV6-5 and TRBJ2-1, with D perhaps matching TRBD2 (6 bases). The V gene's germline CDR1 is MNHEY and CDR2 SVGAGI. The CDR3 has 13 amino acids. Trimming pared 5 bases from V and 8 bases from J, leaving 13 bases between. The CDR3 bases are TGTGCCAGCAGTAAAAAACTAGCCTATGAGCAGTTCTTC. It translates to CASSKKLAYEQFF.

The gene calls are TRBV6-5 and TRBJ2-5; TRBD2 is a possible D gene (7 bases). Between the trimmed V and J ends, which lost 4 bases and 5 bases, there was a span of 14 bases. The CDR3 is made up of 14 amino acids. Germline loops: CDR1 MNHEY, CDR2 SVGAGI. The CDR3 loop is CASSSRGADETQYF. Here the CDR3 DNA reads TGTGCCAGCAGTTCTCGGGGGGCGGACGAGACCCAGTACTTC.

J is TRBJ2-6 and V is TRBV6-5; D remains unclear. V was trimmed by 6 bases and J by 1 base, leaving 10 bases between them. Germline V gene data show CDR1 as MNHEY and CDR2 as SVGAGI. The CDR3 consists of 15 residues. CDR3 region: CASSLGWSGANVLTF. The CDR3 DNA is TGTGCCAGCAGCCTTGGCTGGTCTGGGGCCAACGTCCTGACTTTC.

The chain employs TRBV29-1 and TRBJ2-5, with TRBD2 identical over 10 bases. Germline-derived CDR1 and CDR2 are SQVTM and ANQGSEA. J gave up 7 bases and V 4 bases, and 12 bases lay outside the gene matches. This CDR3 is 15 amino acids long. DNA of the CDR3: TGCAGCGTTGGCACTCTAGCGGGGGAAACAGGGACCCAGTACTTC. This translates into CSVGTLAGETGTQYF.

This clone has only one observation. This chain connects TRBV19 to TRBJ1-5; tentative D call: TRBD1 (5 bases). The CDR3 length is 15 residues. The germline V and J ends were trimmed by 2 bases and 3 bases, with 11 bases remaining between them. The germline V gene has CDR1 LNHDA and CDR2 SQIVND (reference sequence). CDR3 region: CASSISGRANQPQHF. In DNA, the CDR3 is TGTGCCAGTAGTATATCCGGCAGGGCCAATCAGCCCCAGCATTTT.

The chain couples TRBV7-3 to TRBJ2-1, with D tentatively TRBD1 (6 bases). V gave up 5 bases and J gave up 1 base, with 9 bases separating them. This CDR3 spans 14 amino acids. The germline gives CDR1 SGHTA, CDR2 FQGTGA. The CDR3 reads CASSPGQSYNEQFF. The CDR3 coding sequence is TGTGCCAGCAGCCCAGGACAGTCCTACAATGAGCAGTTCTTC. Full variable domain (missing parts from reference TRBV7-3 and TRBJ2-1): GAGVSQTPSNKVTEKGKYVELRCDPISGHTALYWYRQSLGQGPEFLIYFQGTGAADDSGLPNDRFFAVRPEGSVSTLKIQRTERGDSAVYLCASSPGQSYNEQFFGPGTRLTVL.